The clone carrying this T cell receptor beta chain turned up a few times. Its target is unknown. A read error is likely, as this CDR3 ends without the conserved phenylalanine or tryptophan. No DNA is shown, since the ends of the CDR3 on it are uncertain; the CDR3 is the one TCRdb lists. The PCR contained 60 Vbeta and 13 Jbeta primers. As handled by the study authors: It was a later analysis that counted about 80 million unique TCR beta chains, of which about 10 million were shared. Repertoires were generated with immunoSEQ multiplex PCR, while TCRdb's copy carries only in-frame clones and drops some. The V and J calls and clone size are taken from that table; D and trimming were inferred from the DNA. This table holds over 150,000 clones, approximately 80% found once. This sample was taken from a study of cytomegalovirus exposure and HLA in healthy donors. As for the study in general: Approximately 180 million T cells yielded 90 million to 130 million unique TCR beta sequences, as an earlier analysis found.

Study-wide points: Per published reports, the classifier diagnosed cytomegalovirus status with high specificity and sensitivity.

Sequencing input: PBMCs. This clonotype was obtained from a man aged 45-65 years in good health and CMV-seropositive.

The CDR3 sequence is CASSQDNWS. This chain uses TRBV4-3 with TRBJ1-1. Germline assignment: CDR1 LGHNA and CDR2 YSLEER. Counting both end residues, the CDR3 totals 9 amino acids.